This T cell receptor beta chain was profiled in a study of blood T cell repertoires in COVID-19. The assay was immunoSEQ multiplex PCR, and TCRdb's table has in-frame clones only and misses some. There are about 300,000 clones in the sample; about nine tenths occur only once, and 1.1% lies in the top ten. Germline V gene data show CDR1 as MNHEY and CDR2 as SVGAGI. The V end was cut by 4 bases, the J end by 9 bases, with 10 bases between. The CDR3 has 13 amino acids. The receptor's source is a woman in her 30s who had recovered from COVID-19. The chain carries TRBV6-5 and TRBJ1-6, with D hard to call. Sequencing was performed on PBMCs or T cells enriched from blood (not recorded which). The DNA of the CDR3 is TGTGCCAGCAGTTCCCCCCGGGGTTCACCCCTCCACTTT. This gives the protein CASSSPRGSPLHF.